The 12 T cell receptor beta chains below come from one sample, sequenced in a study of identical twins. TCRdb re-derived calls from the 5' RACE reads in MiXCR, one entry per CDR3 protein. The repertoire consists of 200,000 to 250,000 distinct CDR3 sequences, with roughly 13% occurring once and the leading ten covering 3.5% to 4.5%. This sample was also put to use in a study of yellow fever vaccine responses in identical twins.

Specimen: memory (CD45RO+) T cells sorted from blood. The receptors stem from a woman between 18 and 30 years old in good health.

The chain couples TRBV7-2 to TRBJ2-7, with TRBD1 matching over 8 bases. The V segment lost 4 bases and the J segment 3 bases; nucleotides outside the gene matches: 5. Germline CDR1 and CDR2: SGHTA and FQGNSA. The CDR3 covers 14 residues. The CDR3 spells CASSSRDRIYEQYF. The CDR3 DNA reads as TGTGCCAGCAGCTCCAGGGACAGGATCTACGAGCAGTACTTC.

Many counts were recorded for this clonotype. The V gene is TRBV12-3 or TRBV12-4, the J gene TRBJ2-3; 11 nucleotides align to TRBD1. CDR3 length equals 20 residues. The trim removed 4 bases at V and 1 base at J, leaving 16 bases unmatched. The chain's CDR3 is CASSSTDRGLFHSGTDTQYF. Written as DNA, the CDR3 is TGTGCCAGCAGTTCGACGGACAGGGGGCTCTTCCACTCCGGCACAGATACGCAGTATTTT.

This clonotype was seen many times. The chain combines TRBV12-3 or TRBV12-4 with TRBJ1-5, with D possibly being TRBD1 (5 bases). This CDR3 has 14 residues. Trimming stripped 2 bases from V and 7 bases from J, with 12 bases between. CDR3 DNA sequence: TGTGCCAGCAGTTTAACAGGTGAGAGCCAGCCCCAGCATTTT. It translates to CASSLTGESQPQHF.

This clonotype has just a few counts. The chain recombines TRBV20-1 with TRBJ2-4, with D possibly being TRBD2 (5 bases). The CDR3 is 15 amino acids. Looked up from germline, CDR1 is DFQATT and CDR2 is SNEGSKA (reference sequence). Deletions cut 3 bases from V and 0 bases from J, with 12 bases between. The CDR3 coding sequence is TGCAGTGCTAGGCGGCGGGCCATAGCCAAAAACATTCAGTACTTC. It yields the protein CSARRRAIAKNIQYF.

The chain uses TRBV7-2 and TRBJ2-1; D gene unclear. Between the trimmed V and J ends, which lost 7 bases and 6 bases, there was a span of 16 bases. CDR1 SGHTA and CDR2 FQGNSA come from the germline V gene. This CDR3 spans 14 amino acids. CDR3 sequence: CASTNNLETNEQFF. CDR3 sequence (DNA): TGTGCCAGCACCAATAATTTGGAGACCAATGAGCAGTTCTTC.

CDR3 in amino acids: CASSQIQGSVTEAFF. CDR3 in DNA: TGTGCCAGCAGCCAAATACAGGGGTCTGTCACTGAAGCTTTCTTT. This chain uses TRBV4-2 with TRBJ1-1; 7 bases line up with TRBD1. CDR1 and CDR2 (germline): LGHNA, YNFKEQ. The CDR3 consists of 15 residues. V lost 2 bases to trimming and J lost 4 bases; unmatched junction nucleotides: 7.

This clonotype occurred a few times. The chain links TRBV7-6 to TRBJ2-7; possible D gene TRBD2, 6 bases. Germline V gene sequence: CDR1 SGHVS, CDR2 FNYEAQ. CDR3 length equals 15 residues. Trimming cost V 0 bases and J 2 bases, with 11 bases left between them. This chain's CDR3 is CASSLAAGDAYEQYF. The CDR3 region has the DNA TGTGCCAGCAGCTTAGCAGCGGGTGACGCCTACGAGCAGTACTTC.

This clonotype showed up many times. The genes are TRBV20-1 and TRBJ2-5, with 12 bases fitting TRBD2. The V segment lost 0 bases and the J segment 9 bases; nucleotides outside the gene matches: 11. Germline V lookup: CDR1 DFQATT, CDR2 SNEGSKA (reference sequence). This CDR3 is built from 16 residues. In nucleotides, the CDR3 is TGCAGTGCTAGAGACCCTACTAGCGGGGGGCGGGGGGCCCAGTACTTC. It specifies CSARDPTSGGRGAQYF.

V is TRBV7-6 and J is TRBJ2-3, with a possible D match to TRBD1 (5 bases). V shed 4 bases and J shed 1 base, with 12 bases lying between them. The CDR3 has 15 residues. Germline V gene data show CDR1 as SGHVS and CDR2 as FNYEAQ. CDR3 bases: TGTGCCAGCAGCTCCCTCAAGGGGCGCACAGATACGCAGTATTTT. Residues: CASSSLKGRTDTQYF.

The chain is built from TRBV5-1 and TRBJ1-3; D gene uncertain. CDR3 length equals 14 residues. V gave up 2 bases and J gave up 2 bases, with 8 bases separating them. Per germline, CDR1 SGHRS and CDR2 YFSETQ. CDR3 coding DNA: TGCGCCAGCAGCTTAGGAACGGCTGGAAACACCATATATTTT. Residues: CASSLGTAGNTIYF.

Here the CDR3 DNA reads TGTGCCAGTGCGGGGGGCCACCAAGAGACCCAGTACTTC. The encoded protein is CASAGGHQETQYF. This chain links TRBV7-2 with TRBJ2-5; 8 bases map to TRBD2. The CDR3 runs to 13 residues. J gave up 0 bases and V 9 bases, and 3 bases lay outside the gene matches. Looked up from germline, CDR1 is SGHTA and CDR2 is FQGNSA.

The chain combines TRBV15 with TRBJ2-5; the match to TRBD2 covers 8 bases. J gave up 2 bases and V 0 bases, and 2 bases lay outside the gene matches. Germline values: CDR1 LNHNV, CDR2 YYDKDF (reference sequence). The CDR3 has 15 residues. Here the CDR3 reads CATSRDAGGQETQYF. As DNA, the CDR3 is TGTGCCACCAGCAGAGACGCGGGGGGACAAGAGACCCAGTACTTC.